Listed here is a single TCR beta chain. Method: immunoSEQ multiplex PCR; TCRdb's copy keeps in-frame clones and lacks some. The table lists 150,000 to 200,000 clones, more than 80% of them singletons. This sample is part of a study of T cell responses to AZD1222 COVID-19 vaccine. The receptor's source is an adult who received the MenACWY meningococcal vaccine as a control. This sample comprised peripheral blood, obtained 28 days after the second dose of the MenACWY control vaccine.

CDR3 protein: CASTFEGTYSGNTIYF. The CDR3, as DNA: TGTGCCAGCACCTTTGAGGGCACCTACTCTGGAAACACCATATATTTT. This chain links TRBV2 with TRBJ1-3; D is ambiguous. The CDR3 has 16 amino acids. Looked up from germline, CDR1 is SNHLY and CDR2 is FYNNEI. Trimming stripped 7 bases from V and 0 bases from J, with 16 bases between.